This is a list of T cell receptor beta chains from one sample in a study of blood T cells in healthy people across ages. TCRdb analysed the 5' RACE reads with MiXCR anew, one entry per CDR3 protein. The data contain around 790,000 distinct CDR3 sequences, under 45% of them singletons. Sequencing was carried out using blood. These receptor sequences come from a man between 60 and 75 years old in good health. The CDR3 runs from the conserved cysteine through the conserved F or W. D genes are given only for firm matches. The size field is filled for only some rows; it gives once, few, many or a size class.

J gene,D gene,clone size,V gene,CDR3 DNA,CDR3 protein
TRBJ1-5,.,few,TRBV21-1,TGTGCCAGCAGCACGATGAAACAGAATAGCAATCAGCCCCAGCATTTT,CASSTMKQNSNQPQHF
TRBJ2-1,.,few,TRBV4-1,TGCGCCAGCAGCCAAGATTACAGGCAGGCTTACAATGAGCAGTTCTTC,CASSQDYRQAYNEQFF
TRBJ2-3,.,few,TRBV4-3,TGCGCCAGCAGCCGCTCCGCCTCGTATTTT,CASSRSASYF
TRBJ2-5,TRBD2,few,TRBV28,TGTGCCAGCAGTTTTGGTGGACGAGCGGGGGCCCAGACCCAGTACTTC,CASSFGGRAGAQTQYF
TRBJ2-3,TRBD1,.,TRBV24-1,TGTGCCACCAGTGATTCCAGGACAGGGGAAGTCACAGATACGCAGTATTTT,CATSDSRTGEVTDTQYF
TRBJ1-5,.,.,TRBV20-1,TGCAGTGCTAGAAGGCTCTATAGCAATCAGCCCCAGCATTTT,CSARRLYSNQPQHF
TRBJ2-1,TRBD1,few,TRBV12-3/TRBV12-4,TGTGCCAGCAGCCCCGACAGGGGGGTTTACAATGAGCAGTTCTTC,CASSPDRGVYNEQFF
TRBJ2-3,.,.,TRBV5-6,TGTGCCAGCAGCTCGGGACTTAACACAGATACGCAGTATTTT,CASSSGLNTDTQYF
TRBJ2-1,TRBD1,few,TRBV4-3,TGCGCCAGCAGCCAAGGACAGGGGCTTAGCAATGAGCAGTTCTTC,CASSQGQGLSNEQFF
TRBJ2-7,TRBD2,.,TRBV6-5,TGTGCCAGCAGTTACTCCAAGACTAGCGGGGGGCCCTACGAGCAGTACTTC,CASSYSKTSGGPYEQYF
TRBJ2-7,TRBD1,.,TRBV15,TGTGCCACCAGCAGAGATTCAACAGGGGCCCACGAGCAGTACTTC,CATSRDSTGAHEQYF
TRBJ1-1,.,.,TRBV14,TGTGCCAGCAGCCTTTATACAGGGACGAACACTGAAGCTTTCTTT,CASSLYTGTNTEAFF
TRBJ2-7,TRBD1,.,TRBV25-1,TGTGCCAGCACCGGGACAGAAGGCTACGAGCAGTACTTC,CASTGTEGYEQYF
TRBJ2-1,.,.,TRBV6-5,TGTGCCAGCCTCGCGGGGTACCAAGAGACCCAGTTCTTC,CASLAGYQETQFF
TRBJ2-3,.,few,TRBV5-1,TGCGCCAGCAGCCCCCGCCGGGCCGCACAAGTGGATACGCAGTATTTT,CASSPRRAAQVDTQYF
TRBJ2-1,TRBD1,.,TRBV6-2/TRBV6-3,TGTGCCAGCAGGGGGGAAGGGACAGCGCGGGTCAATGAGCAGTTCTTC,CASRGEGTARVNEQFF
TRBJ2-2,.,.,TRBV9,TGTGCCAGCAGCGTTGGACCCTCGAACACCGGGGAGCTGTTTTTT,CASSVGPSNTGELFF
TRBJ2-1,.,few,TRBV10-3,TGTGCCATCAGTGATAGGGGGGCCAATGAGCAGTTCTTC,CAISDRGANEQFF
TRBJ2-7,.,.,TRBV3-1,TGTGCCAGCAGCCATGGGGACACCACCTACGAGCAGTACTTC,CASSHGDTTYEQYF
TRBJ2-6,.,.,TRBV5-1,TGCGCCAGCAGCTTGGCCGTAGGGGCTGGGGCCAACGTCCTGACTTTC,CASSLAVGAGANVLTF
TRBJ2-3,.,.,TRBV6-6,TGTGCCAGCAGGCTCTATCTCACAGATACGCAGTATTTT,CASRLYLTDTQYF
TRBJ2-1,.,few,TRBV9,TGTGCCAGCAGCGTAGCCGGGCGTGAGCAGTTCTTC,CASSVAGREQFF
TRBJ2-1,.,.,TRBV7-3,TGTGCCAGCAGCTTGGGGGGAAGCTTCCCTAATGAGCAGTTCTTC,CASSLGGSFPNEQFF
TRBJ1-2,.,few,TRBV12-3/TRBV12-4,TGTGCCAGCAGAAAATATGGGGGTTCTAACTATGGCTACACCTTC,CASRKYGGSNYGYTF
TRBJ2-1,.,.,TRBV4-3,TGCGCCAGCAGCCAAGATAGGGGTCTTGGCGGGGAAAAGGAGCAGTTCTTC,CASSQDRGLGGEKEQFF
TRBJ2-1,TRBD1,.,TRBV11-2,TGTGCCAGCACCCCAGGGACAGGTAACAATGAGCAGTTCTTC,CASTPGTGNNEQFF
TRBJ2-5,TRBD1,.,TRBV10-3,TGTGCCATCAGTGGGGGGACAGGACAAGAGACCCAGTACTTC,CAISGGTGQETQYF
TRBJ2-6,.,few,TRBV3-1,TGTGCCAGCAGCTCCCCTGGGCAGACTGGGGCCAACGTCCTGACTTTC,CASSSPGQTGANVLTF
TRBJ2-5,.,.,TRBV18,TGTGCCAGCTCACCGCTCCGGGACGGTGGGGAGACCCAGTACTTC,CASSPLRDGGETQYF
TRBJ2-1,TRBD1,.,TRBV20-1,TGCAGTGCTCCACGGACAGGGGGCGGAGGGGACAATGAGCAGTTCTTC,CSAPRTGGGGDNEQFF
TRBJ2-5,.,few,TRBV6-6,TGTGCCAGCAGTTACTCGTCTAGACAAGGCCAAGAGACCCAGTACTTC,CASSYSSRQGQETQYF
TRBJ1-2,.,few,TRBV10-3,TGTGCCATCAGTGAGGTTGTCAGTTATGGCTACACCTTC,CAISEVVSYGYTF